Presented here are 15 T cell receptor beta chains from one specimen sequenced in a study of T cell responses to AZD1222 COVID-19 vaccine. Data came from immunoSEQ multiplex PCR; TCRdb stores just in-frame clones and leaves some out. The table shows some 150,000 clones, with approximately 89% occurring only once. Sample: peripheral blood, taken 28 days after the second AZD1222 dose. These receptor sequences come from an adult who received the AZD1222 COVID-19 vaccine.

This clone was observed a few times. This rearrangement joins TRBV5-5 to TRBJ2-7; no clear D. Germline loops: CDR1 SGHKS, CDR2 YYEKEE (reference sequence). This CDR3 has 15 amino acids. Trimming left V 0 bases short and J 0 bases short, with 10 bases between. CDR3 loop: CASSLAPGDSYEQYF. The CDR3 DNA reads as TGTGCCAGCAGCTTGGCCCCCGGCGACTCCTACGAGCAGTACTTC.

This chain connects TRBV5-4 to TRBJ2-7; tentatively, D is TRBD1 or TRBD2 (5 bases each). Germline V lookup: CDR1 SGHNT, CDR2 YYREEE (reference sequence). The CDR3 runs 15 residues. V shed 2 bases and J shed 0 bases, with 12 bases lying between them. CDR3 DNA sequence: TGTGCCAGCAGCTTAGGGACCCGGGGCTCCTACGAGCAGTACTTC. Protein sequence: CASSLGTRGSYEQYF.

The chain has TRBV6-5 and TRBJ2-7; D tentatively reads TRBD1 or TRBD2 (5 bases each). The germline CDR1 and CDR2 sequences are MNHEY and SVGAGI. Trimming took off 5 bases at V and 2 bases at J, with 13 bases between the two ends. The CDR3 is 14 residues long. CDR3 sequence reads: CASSPGTVTYEQYF. The CDR3 nucleotides are TGTGCCAGCAGTCCTGGGACCGTTACCTACGAGCAGTACTTC.

The chain joins TRBV7-2 to TRBJ2-5; 9 bases are a match to TRBD1. Germline V gene lookup returns CDR1 SGHTA and CDR2 FQGNSA. CDR3 size: 14 residues. Trimming cost V 4 bases and J 4 bases; bases outside gene matches: 4. The CDR3 protein is CASSSDRGRETQYF. The CDR3 bases are TGTGCCAGCAGCTCGGACAGGGGACGAGAGACCCAGTACTTC.

The chain employs TRBV29-1 and TRBJ1-1; 9 nucleotides match TRBD1. V lost 4 bases to trimming and J lost 2 bases; unmatched junction nucleotides: 8. The V gene's germline CDR1 is SQVTM and CDR2 ANQGSEA. CDR3 length: 15 amino acids. The CDR3 nucleotides read TGCAGCGTTGGCCGCCGGGACAGGGTTAACACTGAAGCTTTCTTT. Its protein is CSVGRRDRVNTEAFF.

V usage is TRBV27 and J usage is TRBJ1-2; D call uncertain. CDR1 is MNHEY and CDR2 is SMNVEV in the germline V gene (reference sequence). This CDR3 is 18 amino acids long. V was trimmed by 0 bases and J by 6 bases, leaving 23 bases between them. The CDR3: CASSLSFEAAAATNGYTF. DNA for the CDR3: TGTGCCAGCAGTTTATCGTTCGAGGCGGCAGCGGCAACGAATGGCTACACCTTC.

The rearrangement joins TRBV13 to TRBJ2-1; 7 bases match TRBD1. With 4 bases clipped from V and 9 bases from J, the junction kept 6 bases outside the gene matches. From germline, CDR1 is PRHDT and CDR2 FYEKMQ (reference sequence). CDR3 size: 13 residues. In DNA, the CDR3 is TGTGCCAGCAGCTCTACAGGGGATTCTGAGCAGTTCTTC. Its translation: CASSSTGDSEQFF.

This clone has just a few counts. The CDR3 coding sequence is TGCGCCAGCAGCCCACACCGGGACAGATACTACGAGCAGTACTTC. It is translated as CASSPHRDRYYEQYF. J is TRBJ2-7 and V is TRBV4-3; 7 nucleotides match TRBD1. The ends lost 4 bases at V and 3 bases at J; junction bases unmatched: 9. In germline, CDR1 is LGHNA, CDR2 YSLEER. This CDR3 comprises 15 residues.

This clone was recorded a few times. V usage is TRBV7-3 and J usage is TRBJ2-5; 7 nucleotides agree with TRBD1. The CDR3 has 15 amino acids. Losses at the gene ends were 4 bases for V and 7 bases for J; bases not matched to a gene: 12. Germline CDR1 is SGHTA and CDR2 is FQGTGA. The CDR3 nucleotides read TGTGCCAGCAGCTCATCACAGGGGTTTGGGGGGACCCAGTACTTC. Translated: CASSSSQGFGGTQYF.

This chain uses TRBV5-1 with TRBJ2-3; 8 bases align to TRBD1. The CDR3 loop spans 14 amino acids. The V segment lost 4 bases and the J segment 1 base; nucleotides outside the gene matches: 2. Germline assignment: CDR1 SGHRS and CDR2 YFSETQ. CDR3 in DNA: TGCGCCAGCAGCCCGACAGGGGGCACAGATACGCAGTATTTT. Translation gives CASSPTGGTDTQYF.

V and J are TRBV2 and TRBJ2-7; D might be TRBD1 (6 bases). The V end lost 6 bases, the J end lost 1 base, and 16 bases lay between the germline ends. Germline V gene data show CDR1 as SNHLY and CDR2 as FYNNEI. The CDR3 covers 15 residues. CDR3 in amino acids: CASSLGQSFSYEQYF. For the CDR3, the DNA is TGTGCCAGCAGCCTCGGACAGAGTTTTTCCTACGAGCAGTACTTC. Together with reference TRBV2 and TRBJ2-7, the CDR3 gives the full variable domain: EPEVTQTPSHQVTQMGQEVILRCVPISNHLYFYWYRQILGQKVEFLVSFYNNEISEKSEIFDDQFSVERPDGSNFTLKIRSTKLEDSAMYFCASSLGQSFSYEQYFGPGTRLTVT.

The rearrangement links TRBV4-3 to TRBJ2-7, with D hard to call. Trimming left V 4 bases short and J 5 bases short, with 21 bases between. CDR1 and CDR2 (germline): LGHNA, YSLEER. The CDR3 sequence is 16 residues long. This CDR3 reads CASSLGRVLPDHEQYF. The CDR3 DNA sequence: TGCGCCAGCAGCCTAGGAAGGGTGCTACCGGACCACGAGCAGTACTTC.

V and J are TRBV2 and TRBJ2-1; 7 nucleotides align to TRBD2. Germline V gives CDR1 SNHLY, CDR2 FYNNEI. V lost 11 bases and J lost 15; bases outside the gene matches: 4. The CDR3 totals 8 residues. CDR3 sequence reads: CAGREAFF. The DNA for the CDR3 is TGTGCCGGGAGGGAGGCGTTCTTC.

This chain connects TRBV19 to TRBJ2-6; TRBD1 or TRBD2 may be the D gene (6 bases each). With 10 bases removed from V and 0 bases from J, the gap between germline ends came to 22 bases. The CDR3 loop spans 18 amino acids. Germline CDR1 reads LNHDA; CDR2 reads SQIVND (reference sequence). CDR3 residues: CATSIGGPDNSGANVLTF. DNA for the CDR3: TGTGCCACCTCAATTGGGGGGCCTGATAACTCTGGGGCCAACGTCCTGACTTTC.

The chain employs TRBV14 and TRBJ1-2; D ambiguous. Germline V gives CDR1 SGHDN, CDR2 FVKESK. The V end was cut by 4 bases, the J end by 3 bases, with 15 bases between. CDR3 length: 15 residues. CDR3 bases: TGTGCCAGCAGCCTATTATCAAGGGATGACTATGGCTACACCTTC. It translates to CASSLLSRDDYGYTF.